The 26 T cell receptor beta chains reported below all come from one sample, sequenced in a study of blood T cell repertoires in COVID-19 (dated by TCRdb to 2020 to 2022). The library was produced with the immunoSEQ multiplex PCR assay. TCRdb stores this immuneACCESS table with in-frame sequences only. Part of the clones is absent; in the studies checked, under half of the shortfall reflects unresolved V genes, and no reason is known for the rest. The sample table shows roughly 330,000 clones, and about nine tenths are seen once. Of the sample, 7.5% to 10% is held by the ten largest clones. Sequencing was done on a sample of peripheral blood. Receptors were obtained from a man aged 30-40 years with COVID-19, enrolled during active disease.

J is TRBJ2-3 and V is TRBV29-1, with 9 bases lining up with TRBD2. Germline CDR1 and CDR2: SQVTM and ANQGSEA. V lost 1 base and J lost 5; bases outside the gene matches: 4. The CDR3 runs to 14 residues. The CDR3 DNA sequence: TGCAGCGTTGAAGGCGGGAGGGGGGTAGATACGCAGTATTTT. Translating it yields CSVEGGRGVDTQYF.

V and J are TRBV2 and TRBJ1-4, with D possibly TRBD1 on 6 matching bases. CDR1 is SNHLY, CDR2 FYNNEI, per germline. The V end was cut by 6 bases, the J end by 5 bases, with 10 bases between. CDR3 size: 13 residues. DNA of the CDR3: TGTGCCAGCAGAGGGGGGGTGAATGAAAAACTGTTTTTT. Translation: CASRGGVNEKLFF.

The CDR3 sequence: CASSIVGGSSYNEQFF. The DNA of the CDR3 is TGTGCCAGTAGTATAGTTGGGGGGAGTTCCTACAATGAGCAGTTCTTC. The chain couples TRBV19 to TRBJ2-1; possibly TRBD2 for D (6 bases). The germline V and J ends were trimmed by 1 base and 1 base, with 11 bases remaining between them. Germline V gene sequence: CDR1 LNHDA, CDR2 SQIVND (reference sequence). The CDR3 is 16 amino acids.

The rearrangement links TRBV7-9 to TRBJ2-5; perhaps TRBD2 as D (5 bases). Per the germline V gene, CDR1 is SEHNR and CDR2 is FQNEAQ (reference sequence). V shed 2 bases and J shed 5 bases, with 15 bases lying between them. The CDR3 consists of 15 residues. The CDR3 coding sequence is TGTGCCAGCAGCTTAAGTGACGGCGGGTGGGAGACCCAGTACTTC. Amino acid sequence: CASSLSDGGWETQYF.

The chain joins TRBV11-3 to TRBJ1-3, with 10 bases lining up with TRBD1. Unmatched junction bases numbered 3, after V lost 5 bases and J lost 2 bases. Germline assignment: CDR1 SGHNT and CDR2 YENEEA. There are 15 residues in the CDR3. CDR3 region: CASSRQGAAGNTIYF. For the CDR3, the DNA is TGTGCCAGCAGCCGACAGGGGGCCGCTGGAAACACCATATATTTT.

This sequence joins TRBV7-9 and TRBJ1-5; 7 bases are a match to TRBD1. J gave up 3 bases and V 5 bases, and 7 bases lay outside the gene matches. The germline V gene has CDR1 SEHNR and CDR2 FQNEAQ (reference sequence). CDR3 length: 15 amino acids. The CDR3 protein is CASSPGTAINQPQHF. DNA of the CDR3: TGTGCCAGCAGCCCCGGGACAGCTATCAATCAGCCCCAGCATTTT.

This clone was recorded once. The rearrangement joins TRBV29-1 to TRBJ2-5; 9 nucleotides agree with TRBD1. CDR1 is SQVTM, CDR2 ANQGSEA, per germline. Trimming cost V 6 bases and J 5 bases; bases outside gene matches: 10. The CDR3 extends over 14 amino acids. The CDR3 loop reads CSVTRDRAGETQYF. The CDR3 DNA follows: TGCAGCGTCACCCGGGACAGGGCAGGGGAGACCCAGTACTTC.

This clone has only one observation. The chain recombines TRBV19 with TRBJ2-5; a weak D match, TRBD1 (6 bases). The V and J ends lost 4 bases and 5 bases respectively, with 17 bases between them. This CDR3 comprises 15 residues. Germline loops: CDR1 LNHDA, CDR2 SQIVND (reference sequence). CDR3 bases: TGTGCCAGTAGTAACGGACAGTTTGACACGGAGACCCAGTACTTC. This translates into CASSNGQFDTETQYF. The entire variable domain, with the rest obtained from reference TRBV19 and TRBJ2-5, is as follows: DGGITQSPKYLFRKEGQNVTLSCEQNLNHDAMYWYRQDPGQGLRLIYYSQIVNDFQKGDIAEGYSVSREKKESFPLTVTSAQKNPTAFYLCASSNGQFDTETQYFGPGTRLLVL.

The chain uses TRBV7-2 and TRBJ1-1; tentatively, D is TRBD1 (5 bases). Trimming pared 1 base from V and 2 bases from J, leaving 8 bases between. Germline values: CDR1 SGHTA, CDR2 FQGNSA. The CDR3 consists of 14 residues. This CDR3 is CASSLVTANTEAFF. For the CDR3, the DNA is TGTGCCAGCAGCTTAGTGACAGCCAACACTGAAGCTTTCTTT.

The CDR3 loop reads CSVPGRSSYEQYF. The CDR3 coding sequence is TGCAGCGTCCCCGGGAGATCCTCCTACGAGCAGTACTTC. The rearrangement joins TRBV29-1 to TRBJ2-7, with D perhaps TRBD2 (6 bases). The CDR3 loop spans 13 amino acids. Germline values: CDR1 SQVTM, CDR2 ANQGSEA. Trimming shortened V by 6 bases and J by 0 bases, and 12 bases separated the two germline ends.

CDR3 region: CASSLRTGPWTEAFF. The CDR3 DNA reads as TGTGCCAGCAGCCTCAGGACAGGCCCCTGGACTGAAGCTTTCTTT. V is TRBV9 and J is TRBJ1-1; 7 nucleotides match TRBD1. This CDR3 comprises 15 residues. Germline V gene lookup returns CDR1 SGDLS and CDR2 YYNGEE. V lost 4 bases, J lost 5 bases, and 11 bases stayed unmatched.

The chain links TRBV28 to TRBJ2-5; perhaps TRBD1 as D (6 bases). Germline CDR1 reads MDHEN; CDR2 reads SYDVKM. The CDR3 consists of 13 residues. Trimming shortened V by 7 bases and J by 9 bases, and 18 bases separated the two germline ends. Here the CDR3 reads CASTTGLGQSQYF. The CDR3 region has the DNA TGTGCCAGCACTACGGGGCTCGGACAGTCCCAGTACTTC.

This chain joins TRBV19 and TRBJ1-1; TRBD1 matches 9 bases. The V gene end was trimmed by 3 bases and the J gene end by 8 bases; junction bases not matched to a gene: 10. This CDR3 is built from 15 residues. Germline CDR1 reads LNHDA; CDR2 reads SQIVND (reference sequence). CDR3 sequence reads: CASSIVGTGTFEAFF. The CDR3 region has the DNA TGTGCCAGTAGTATTGTCGGGACAGGGACCTTCGAAGCTTTCTTT.

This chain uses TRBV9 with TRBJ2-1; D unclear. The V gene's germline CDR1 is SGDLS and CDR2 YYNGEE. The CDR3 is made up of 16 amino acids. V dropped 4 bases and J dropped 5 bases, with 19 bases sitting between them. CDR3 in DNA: TGTGCCAGCAGCCTACAGTGGCGTGCAGTTAACAATGAGCAGTTCTTC. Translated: CASSLQWRAVNNEQFF.

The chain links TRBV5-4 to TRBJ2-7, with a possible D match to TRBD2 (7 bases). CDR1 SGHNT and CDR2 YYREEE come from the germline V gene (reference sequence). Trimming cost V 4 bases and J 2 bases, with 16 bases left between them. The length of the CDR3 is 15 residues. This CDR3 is CASSPGEGVTYEQYF. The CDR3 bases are TGTGCCAGCAGCCCTGGGGAGGGGGTCACCTACGAGCAGTACTTC.

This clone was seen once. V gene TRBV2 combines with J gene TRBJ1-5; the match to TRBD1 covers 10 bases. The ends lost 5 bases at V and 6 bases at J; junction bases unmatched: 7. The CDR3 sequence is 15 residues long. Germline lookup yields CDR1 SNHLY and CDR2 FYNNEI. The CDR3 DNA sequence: TGTGCCAGCAGTAAAATGGGACAGGGGAGTCAGCCCCAGCATTTT. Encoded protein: CASSKMGQGSQPQHF.

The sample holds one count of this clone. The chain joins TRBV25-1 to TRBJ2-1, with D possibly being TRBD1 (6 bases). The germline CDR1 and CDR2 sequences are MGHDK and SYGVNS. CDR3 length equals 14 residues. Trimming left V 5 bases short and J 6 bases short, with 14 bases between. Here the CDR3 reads CASSFPGQANEQFF. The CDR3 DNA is TGTGCCAGCAGTTTTCCGGGACAAGCCAATGAGCAGTTCTTC. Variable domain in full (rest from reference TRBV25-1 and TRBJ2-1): EADIYQTPRYLVIGTGKKITLECSQTMGHDKMYWYQQDPGMELHLIHYSYGVNSTEKGDLSSESTVSRIRTEHFPLTLESARPSHTSQYLCASSFPGQANEQFFGPGTRLTVL.

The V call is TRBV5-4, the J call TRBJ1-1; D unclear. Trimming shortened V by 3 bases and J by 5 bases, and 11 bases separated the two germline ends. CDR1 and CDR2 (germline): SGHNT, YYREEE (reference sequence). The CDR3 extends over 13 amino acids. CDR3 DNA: TGTGCCAGCAGCTCGCCAGGAGGGACTGAAGCTTTCTTT. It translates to CASSSPGGTEAFF.

CDR3 region: CASSLLSGRQETQYF. In DNA, the CDR3 is TGTGCCAGCAGTTTACTCTCCGGGAGGCAAGAGACCCAGTACTTC. The chain carries TRBV28 and TRBJ2-5, with 7 bases matching TRBD2. This CDR3 spans 15 amino acids. V was pared by 2 bases and J by 2 bases, with 5 bases of the junction left unmatched. In germline, CDR1 is MDHEN, CDR2 SYDVKM.

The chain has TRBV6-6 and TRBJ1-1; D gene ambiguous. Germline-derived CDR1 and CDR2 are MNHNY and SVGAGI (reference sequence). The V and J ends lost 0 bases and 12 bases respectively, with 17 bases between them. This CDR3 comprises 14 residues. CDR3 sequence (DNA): TGTGCCAGCAGTTACTCGAGAGAGGATGCAGAACCTTTCTTT. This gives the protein CASSYSREDAEPFF.

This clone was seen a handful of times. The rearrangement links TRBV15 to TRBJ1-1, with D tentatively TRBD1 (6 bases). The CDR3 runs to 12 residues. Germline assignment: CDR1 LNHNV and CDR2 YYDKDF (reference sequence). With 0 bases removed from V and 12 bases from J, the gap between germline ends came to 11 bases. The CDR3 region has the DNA TGTGCCACCAGCAGAGAGGGAGGGGGGACTTTCTTT. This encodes CATSREGGGTFF.

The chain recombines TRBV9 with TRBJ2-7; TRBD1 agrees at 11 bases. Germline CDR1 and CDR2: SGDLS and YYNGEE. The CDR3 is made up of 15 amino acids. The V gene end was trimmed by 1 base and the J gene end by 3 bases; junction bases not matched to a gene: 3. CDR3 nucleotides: TGTGCCAGCAGCGTAACCGGGACAGGGGGCTACGAGCAGTACTTC. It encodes CASSVTGTGGYEQYF.

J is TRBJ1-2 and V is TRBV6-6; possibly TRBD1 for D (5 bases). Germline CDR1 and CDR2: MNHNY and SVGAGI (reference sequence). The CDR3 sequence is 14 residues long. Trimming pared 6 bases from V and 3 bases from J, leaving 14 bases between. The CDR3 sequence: CASSLEGTYYGYTF. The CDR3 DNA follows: TGTGCCAGCAGCTTGGAGGGGACGTACTATGGCTACACCTTC.

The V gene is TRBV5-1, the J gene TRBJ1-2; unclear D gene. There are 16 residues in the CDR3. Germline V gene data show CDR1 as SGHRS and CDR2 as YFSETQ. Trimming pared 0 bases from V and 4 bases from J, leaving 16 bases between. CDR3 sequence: CASSLEPPPRSYGYTF. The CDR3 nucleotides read TGCGCCAGCAGCTTGGAACCCCCTCCGCGGAGCTATGGCTACACCTTC. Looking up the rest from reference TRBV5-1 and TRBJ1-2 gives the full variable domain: KAGVTQTPRYLIKTRGQQVTLSCSPISGHRSVSWYQQTPGQGLQFLFEYFSETQRNKGNFPGRFSGRQFSNSRSEMNVSTLELGDSALYLCASSLEPPPRSYGYTFGSGTRLTVV.

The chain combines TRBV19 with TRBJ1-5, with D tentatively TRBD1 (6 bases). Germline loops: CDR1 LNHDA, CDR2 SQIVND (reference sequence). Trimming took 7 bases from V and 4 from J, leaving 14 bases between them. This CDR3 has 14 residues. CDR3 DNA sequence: TGTGCCAGTACCCGGCAGGGGATGAATCAGCCCCAGCATTTT. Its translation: CASTRQGMNQPQHF.

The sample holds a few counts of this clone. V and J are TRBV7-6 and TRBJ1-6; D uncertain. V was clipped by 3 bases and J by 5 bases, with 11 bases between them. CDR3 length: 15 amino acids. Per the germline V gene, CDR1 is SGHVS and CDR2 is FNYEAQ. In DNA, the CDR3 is TGTGCCAGCAGCTTGAGCGGGTCGAATAATTCACCCCTCCACTTT. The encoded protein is CASSLSGSNNSPLHF.